One T cell receptor (beta chain) is described in this entry. Its antigen is not yet known. Within one base of it there is no much larger clone, and no base qualities were kept. This record belongs to a study of blood T cell repertoires in COVID-19 (TCRdb year 2020). Describing the broader study: Collaborator samples came from the United States, Italy and Spain and covered acute and convalescent phases of COVID-19. Deeply sampled blood TCRbeta repertoires from subjects exposed to, actively infected with, or recovered from COVID-19 were included in the dataset. The repertoires were released in a freely available public database meant as a resource for research on the immune response to SARS-CoV-2. Samples were obtained from the ongoing ImmuneRACE study (first 160 participants) and from 950 to 1,500 subjects provided by 6 global collaborators. Sample metadata almost always included a de-identified subject ID, COVID-19 status, age in years and sex. The material from the prospective study consisted of cDNA or gDNA derived from T cells, B-cell-depleted T cells, or PBMCs. Where HLA class I and class II types were available, the types were taken from metadata supplied by the sample provider, not from assay-based typing.

The collaborating institutions used their own protocols to collect whole blood in K2EDTA tubes. For TCRbeta analysis, collaborators shipped samples in one of three forms: frozen whole blood, isolated PBMCs, or DNA extracted from either of those sample types. General study outcomes and caveats: The quantity of clinical and demographic metadata differed by source and by participant and was supplied without curation.

TCRbeta CDR3 regions were amplified from genomic DNA by means of the immunoSEQ Assay, a bias-controlled multiplex PCR. The paper's data handling went like this. Nucleated cell counts per sample were estimated from amplification of reference gene primers within the assay. To quantify the absolute abundance of each unique TCRbeta CDR3 rearrangement, sequence reads were collapsed and filtered. For each sample, productive Simpson clonality was calculated as the square root of Simpson's diversity index over productive rearrangements. The clones in this table, taken by TCRdb from immuneACCESS, are in-frame only. Not every clone is retained; where verified, under half of the shortfall comes from an unresolved V gene, and the cause of the rest is unknown. From that table come the V and J calls and clone size; the DNA was used to work out D and trimming. This sample gives under 45,000 clones in total; 80% to 90% of them show up just once. Of the sample, around 8.3% falls within the top ten clones.

The junction shows trimming of 0 bases on V and 8 bases on J, and the gene matches do not reach 5 bases of it. Sequences LGHNA (CDR1) and YNFKEQ (CDR2) are obtained from the germline V gene. There are 15 amino acids in the CDR3, from cysteine to phenylalanine inclusive. Of all the DNA, just the CDR3 is kept, 45 bases in frame from base 1. Sequencing input: peripheral blood. This TCR was recovered from a man aged 55-75 years with active COVID-19. The sequence joins TRBV4-2 to TRBJ2-1, with 9 bases matching TRBD2. The encoded CDR3 is CASSQEASGNDEQFF. The sequenced DNA: TGTGCCAGCAGCCAAGAGGCTAGCGGGAATGATGAGCAGTTCTTC.